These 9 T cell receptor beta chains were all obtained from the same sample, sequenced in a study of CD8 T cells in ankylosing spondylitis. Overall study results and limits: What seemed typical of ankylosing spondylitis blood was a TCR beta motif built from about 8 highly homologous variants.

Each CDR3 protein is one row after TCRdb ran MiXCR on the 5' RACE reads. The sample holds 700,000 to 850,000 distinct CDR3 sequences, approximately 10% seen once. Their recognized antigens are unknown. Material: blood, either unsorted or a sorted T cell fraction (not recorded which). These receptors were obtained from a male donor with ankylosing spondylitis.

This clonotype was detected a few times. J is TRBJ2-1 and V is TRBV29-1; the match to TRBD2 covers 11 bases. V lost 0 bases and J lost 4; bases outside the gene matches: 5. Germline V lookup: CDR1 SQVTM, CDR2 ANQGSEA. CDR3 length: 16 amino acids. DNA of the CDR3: TGCAGCGTTGAAGATCTTTCTAGCGGGAGGTACAATGAGCAGTTCTTC. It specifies CSVEDLSSGRYNEQFF.

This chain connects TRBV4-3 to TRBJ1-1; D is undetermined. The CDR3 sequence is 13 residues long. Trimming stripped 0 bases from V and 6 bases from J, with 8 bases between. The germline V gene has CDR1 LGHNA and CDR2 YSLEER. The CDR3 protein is CASSQDWEAEAFF. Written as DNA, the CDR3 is TGCGCCAGCAGCCAAGATTGGGAGGCTGAAGCTTTCTTT.

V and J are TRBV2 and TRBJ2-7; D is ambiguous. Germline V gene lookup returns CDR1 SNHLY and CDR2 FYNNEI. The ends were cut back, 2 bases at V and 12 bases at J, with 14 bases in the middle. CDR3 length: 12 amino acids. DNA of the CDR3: TGTGCCAGCAGTGAATTGCTGGTTGCCGCGTACTTC. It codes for CASSELLVAAYF.

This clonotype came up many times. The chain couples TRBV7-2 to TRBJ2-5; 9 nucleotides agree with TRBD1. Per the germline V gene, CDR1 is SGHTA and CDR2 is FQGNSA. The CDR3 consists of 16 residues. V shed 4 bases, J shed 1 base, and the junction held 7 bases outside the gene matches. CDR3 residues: CASSSSGTGLQETQYF. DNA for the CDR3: TGTGCCAGCAGCTCCTCCGGGACAGGGCTCCAAGAGACCCAGTACTTC.

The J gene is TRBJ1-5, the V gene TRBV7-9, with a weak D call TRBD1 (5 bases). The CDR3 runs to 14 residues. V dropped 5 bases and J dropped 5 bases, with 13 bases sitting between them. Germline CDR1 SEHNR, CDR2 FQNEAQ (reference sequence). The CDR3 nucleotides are TGTGCCAGCAGCCCAGGGACCTTGCATCAGCCCCAGCATTTT. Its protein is CASSPGTLHQPQHF.

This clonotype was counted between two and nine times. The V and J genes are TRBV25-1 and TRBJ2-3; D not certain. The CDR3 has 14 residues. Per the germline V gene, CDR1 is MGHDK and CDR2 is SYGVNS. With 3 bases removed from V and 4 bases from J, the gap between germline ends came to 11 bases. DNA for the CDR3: TGTGCCAGCAGTGAGAGGAATATGGCAGATACGCAGTATTTT. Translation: CASSERNMADTQYF.

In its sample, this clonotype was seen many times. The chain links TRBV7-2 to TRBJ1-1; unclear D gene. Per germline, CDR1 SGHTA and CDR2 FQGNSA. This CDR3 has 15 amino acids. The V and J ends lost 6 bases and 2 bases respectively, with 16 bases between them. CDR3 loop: CASRLTSTRNTEAFF. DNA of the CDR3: TGTGCCAGCAGACTGACCTCCACTAGAAACACTGAAGCTTTCTTT.

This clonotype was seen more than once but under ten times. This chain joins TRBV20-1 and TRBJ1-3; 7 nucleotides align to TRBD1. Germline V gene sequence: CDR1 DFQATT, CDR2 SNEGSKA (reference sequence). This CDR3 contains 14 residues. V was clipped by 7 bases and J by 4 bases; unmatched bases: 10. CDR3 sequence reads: CSGHQGGPGNTIYF. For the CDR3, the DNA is TGCAGTGGTCATCAAGGGGGCCCAGGAAACACCATATATTTT.

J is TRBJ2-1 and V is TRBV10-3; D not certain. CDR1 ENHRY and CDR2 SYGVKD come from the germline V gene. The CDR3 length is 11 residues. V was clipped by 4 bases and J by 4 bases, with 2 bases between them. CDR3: CAISAYNEQFF. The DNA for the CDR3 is TGTGCCATCAGTGCTTACAATGAGCAGTTCTTC.